The clone carrying this T cell receptor beta chain showed up just a few times. Its antigen is undetermined. V trimming: 8 bases; J trimming: 2 bases; junction bases outside the gene matches: 7. The CDR3 sequence is 14 residues long. This sample stems from a study of CD8+CD57+ T cells in acquired aplastic anemia. The overall study: Sorted CD4+ and CD8+ cells gave a mean 3.2 ug DNA, range roughly 0.18 to 30 ug.

Before being chosen for sequencing, patients had shown CD8+CD57+ cell expansion by flow cytometry. Receipt of therapy had not occurred in any patient by the time of blood sampling. The TCR beta profiling, which covered VDJ combination and CDR3 sequence, was carried out using genomic DNA as the template. Via MiXCR, TCRdb re-called the reads, giving one row per CDR3 protein. The sample consists of around 200,000 distinct CDR3 sequences, less than 75% of them appearing once. Study-wide points: Patients did not significantly differ from controls in CD8+ Simpson's diversity.

The clonotype was recovered from a human donor with aplastic anemia. The sample comprised sorted CD4+, CD8+, or CD8+CD57+ T cells (not recorded which) from PBMCs. This chain connects TRBV12-3 or TRBV12-4 to TRBJ2-7; TRBD2 agrees at 9 bases. The chain's CDR3 is CASQLAGTTYEQYF. The CDR3 bases are TGTGCCAGCCAACTAGCGGGCACGACCTACGAGCAGTACTTC.